The 5 T cell receptor beta chains in this list originate from one sample, sequenced in a study of OX40 agonist ivuxolimab in advanced cancers. TCRdb's copy holds only in-frame clones and misses some; the assay was immunoSEQ multiplex PCR. Counted here are about 95,000 clones, 70% to 85% occurring once; the ten biggest clones make up 3.5% to 4.5%. Sequences were derived from CD4+ or CD8+ T cells sorted from blood, sampled in a trial of the OX40 agonist ivuxolimab. All receptors derive from an adult with an advanced solid tumor such as melanoma, head and neck, liver or kidney cancer.

The rearrangement joins TRBV5-1 to TRBJ2-3; 7 bases agree with TRBD1. Germline V gene data show CDR1 as SGHRS and CDR2 as YFSETQ. The CDR3 is 13 residues long. Trimming removed 1 base from V and 11 bases from J; junction bases left unmatched: 7. The CDR3 DNA reads as TGCGCCAGCAGCTTGACAATCCGGGACAGGCAGTATTTT. This sequence encodes CASSLTIRDRQYF.

This chain connects TRBV7-9 to TRBJ2-2, with 7 bases matching TRBD1. V was pared by 4 bases and J by 2 bases, with 7 bases of the junction left unmatched. Germline CDR1 SEHNR, CDR2 FQNEAQ (reference sequence). The CDR3 is 16 residues long. The CDR3 here is CASSSSRGRNTGELFF. CDR3 DNA sequence: TGTGCCAGCAGCTCCTCTAGGGGGCGCAACACCGGGGAGCTGTTTTTT.

This chain joins TRBV13 and TRBJ2-4, with 7 bases that match TRBD1. Germline CDR1 reads PRHDT; CDR2 reads FYEKMQ (reference sequence). The CDR3 runs 15 residues. V was clipped by 5 bases and J by 0 bases; unmatched bases: 4. The CDR3 bases are TGTGCCAGCAGCCCCACAGGGGAAGCCAAAAACATTCAGTACTTC. It encodes CASSPTGEAKNIQYF.

J is TRBJ2-7 and V is TRBV30, with D hard to call. V was trimmed by 7 bases and J by 0 bases, leaving 16 bases between them. This CDR3 is 14 amino acids long. Germline CDR1 reads GTSNPN; CDR2 reads SVGIG (reference sequence). The CDR3 protein is CASVRSASSYEQYF. For the CDR3, the DNA is TGTGCCTCGGTTAGAAGCGCGAGCTCCTACGAGCAGTACTTC.

The chain couples TRBV28 to TRBJ1-1, with D hard to call. Trimming took off 10 bases at V and 0 bases at J, with 12 bases between the two ends. Per germline, CDR1 MDHEN and CDR2 SYDVKM. This CDR3 has 13 residues. Here the CDR3 reads CATGNRLNTEAFF. The CDR3 DNA reads as TGTGCCACCGGAAACCGATTGAACACTGAAGCTTTCTTT.